The 27 T cell receptor beta chains presented below share a single source sample, sequenced in a study of OX40 agonist ivuxolimab in advanced cancers. TCRdb's table, derived via immunoSEQ multiplex PCR, lists solely in-frame clones and lacks some. The data show about 55,000 clones, 77% seen once. The specimen was CD4+ or CD8+ T cells sorted from blood, collected in a trial of the OX40 agonist ivuxolimab. These receptors originate from an adult with an advanced solid tumor such as melanoma, head and neck, liver or kidney cancer.

The genes are TRBV7-9 and TRBJ2-5; 7 positions agree with TRBD2. CDR1 is SEHNR, CDR2 FQNEAQ, per germline (reference sequence). The CDR3 sequence is 16 residues long. V dropped 0 bases and J dropped 0; count of bases not matched to a gene: 4. The CDR3, as DNA: TGTGCCAGCAGCTTAGCACTAGCGAGGTACCAAGAGACCCAGTACTTC. Translation gives CASSLALARYQETQYF.

The rearrangement uses TRBV29-1 and TRBJ1-2; 7 bases align to TRBD1. The CDR3 has 15 residues. Germline assignment: CDR1 SQVTM and CDR2 ANQGSEA. Losses at the gene ends were 6 bases for V and 2 bases for J; bases not matched to a gene: 12. CDR3 in amino acids: CSVRLLGGGNYGYTF. The CDR3 DNA follows: TGCAGCGTCCGATTATTAGGGGGCGGCAACTATGGCTACACCTTC.

The chain combines TRBV7-9 with TRBJ2-7; weak D call: TRBD2 (5 bases). The CDR3 sequence is 15 residues long. The germline CDR1 and CDR2 sequences are SEHNR and FQNEAQ (reference sequence). Trimming shortened V by 1 base and J by 0 bases, and 10 bases separated the two germline ends. CDR3 sequence (DNA): TGTGCCAGCAGCTTAGGGAGCGGTAGCTCCTACGAGCAGTACTTC. It codes for CASSLGSGSSYEQYF. Supplemented by reference TRBV7-9 and TRBJ2-7, the full variable domain reads DTGVSQNPRHKITKRGQNVTFRCDPISEHNRLYWYRQTLGQGPEFLTYFQNEAQLEKSRLLSDRFSAERPKGSFSTLEIQRTEQGDSAMYLCASSLGSGSSYEQYFGPGTRLTVT.

This clone was seen more than once but under ten times. The chain joins TRBV29-1 to TRBJ1-1; D is perhaps TRBD1 (5 bases). V was pared by 3 bases and J by 0 bases, with 11 bases between. CDR3 length: 14 amino acids. Germline assignment: CDR1 SQVTM and CDR2 ANQGSEA. CDR3 coding DNA: TGCAGCGTTGAGGGGCAGTTCTTGAACACTGAAGCTTTCTTT. As protein: CSVEGQFLNTEAFF.

A remark on this clone: The same CDR3 can be traced to other DNA sequences in this sample. This chain connects TRBV19 to TRBJ2-5; 9 positions match TRBD1. The J call is uncertain, as TRBJ2-7 better fits the DNA end. Germline values: CDR1 LNHDA, CDR2 SQIVND (reference sequence). This CDR3 is built from 13 residues. CDR3 sequence reads: CASKGTGSYEQYF. In DNA, the CDR3 is TGTGCCAGTAAAGGGACAGGGTCCTACGAGCAGTACTTC.

The chain uses TRBV16 and TRBJ2-3; TRBD2 matches at 7 bases. This CDR3 spans 14 amino acids. The V and J ends lost 2 bases and 4 bases, in that order; junction bases with no gene match: 3. Germline CDR1 and CDR2: KGHSY and FQNENV. This chain's CDR3 is CASSQRREPDTQYF. In DNA, the CDR3 is TGTGCCAGCAGCCAAAGGCGGGAGCCAGATACGCAGTATTTT.

The genes are TRBV10-3 and TRBJ2-2, with TRBD1 matching 7 bases. The ends lost 2 bases at V and 6 bases at J; junction bases unmatched: 9. The germline V gene encodes CDR1 ENHRY and CDR2 SYGVKD. The CDR3 spans 16 residues. CDR3 DNA sequence: TGTGCCATCAGTGAGACACAGACAGGGCGATCCGGGGAGCTGTTTTTT. It encodes CAISETQTGRSGELFF.

J is TRBJ1-1 and V is TRBV19; no definite D call. The V gene lost 3 bases and the J gene lost 1 base, with 15 bases spanning the gap. Germline loops: CDR1 LNHDA, CDR2 SQIVND (reference sequence). This CDR3 is built from 16 residues. The CDR3 DNA reads as TGTGCCAGTAGTATCTCCTTTGGACTTCAGAACACTGAAGCTTTCTTT. This translates into CASSISFGLQNTEAFF.

This clone showed up many times. The V call is TRBV19, the J call TRBJ2-1, with unresolved D. The CDR3 runs to 12 residues. From germline, CDR1 is LNHDA and CDR2 SQIVND (reference sequence). The V end lost 6 bases, the J end lost 4 bases, and 7 bases lay between the germline ends. In DNA form, the CDR3 reads TGTGCCAGTAGAGGCACATACAATGAGCAGTTCTTC. This translates into CASRGTYNEQFF.

This chain connects TRBV11-2 to TRBJ2-1; a weak D match, TRBD2 (5 bases). Germline lookup yields CDR1 SGHAT and CDR2 FQNNGV. Between the trimmed V and J ends, which lost 1 base and 0 bases, there was a span of 7 bases. This CDR3 region has 15 residues. CDR3 region: CASSLAGYSYNEQFF. CDR3 nucleotides: TGTGCCAGCAGCTTAGCGGGATACTCCTACAATGAGCAGTTCTTC.

The rearrangement links TRBV7-2 to TRBJ2-5; no definite D call. Germline lookup yields CDR1 SGHTA and CDR2 FQGNSA. Trimming removed 2 bases from V and 1 base from J, with 11 bases in between. This CDR3 is built from 15 residues. The CDR3 sequence: CASSLRAALQETQYF. DNA of the CDR3: TGTGCCAGCAGCTTACGGGCAGCGCTCCAAGAGACCCAGTACTTC.

This chain connects TRBV27 to TRBJ2-6; the D gene is possibly TRBD1 (6 bases). V dropped 7 bases and J dropped 1 base, with 14 bases sitting between them. The CDR3 loop spans 16 amino acids. In germline, CDR1 is MNHEY, CDR2 SMNVEV (reference sequence). CDR3 in amino acids: CASTTKTGSGANVLTF. The CDR3 region has the DNA TGTGCCAGCACCACAAAAACAGGGTCTGGGGCCAACGTCCTGACTTTC. The complete variable domain, with remaining parts taken from reference TRBV27 and TRBJ2-6, reads EAQVTQNPRYLITVTGKKLTVTCSQNMNHEYMSWYRQDPGLGLRQIYYSMNVEVTDKGDVPEGYKVSRKEKRNFPLILESPSPNQTSLYFCASTTKTGSGANVLTFGAGSRLTVL.

In the case of this clone: One junction end does not reproduce the germline sequence, and a read error may be involved. The V gene is TRBV29-1, the J gene TRBJ2-2; TRBD1 agrees at 7 bases. Germline V lookup: CDR1 SQVTM, CDR2 ANQGSEA. The CDR3 is made up of 12 amino acids. CDR3 in amino acids: CSTGPNTGELFF. Written as DNA, the CDR3 is TGTTCGACAGGGCCGAACACCGGGGAGCTGTTTTTT.

The genes are TRBV7-9 and TRBJ2-3; D possibly matches TRBD1 or TRBD2 (5 bases each). Trimming removed 0 bases from V and 1 base from J, with 5 bases in between. The CDR3 contains 14 residues. Germline CDR1 reads SEHNR; CDR2 reads FQNEAQ (reference sequence). The CDR3 sequence: CASSLAGGTDTQYF. In DNA form, the CDR3 reads TGTGCCAGCAGCTTAGCGGGGGGCACAGATACGCAGTATTTT.

The CDR3 here is CASSQDLGLAGQYEQYF. CDR3 bases: TGCGCCAGCAGCCAAGATTTGGGACTAGCGGGGCAGTACGAGCAGTACTTC. The rearrangement links TRBV4-3 to TRBJ2-7; TRBD2 agrees at 13 bases. The length of the CDR3 is 17 residues. Germline CDR1 and CDR2: LGHNA and YSLEER. The J segment lost 4 bases and the V segment lost 0 bases, leaving 6 bases of the junction unmatched.

This chain connects TRBV19 to TRBJ1-1; 11 bases align to TRBD1. The CDR3 extends over 14 amino acids. Germline V lookup: CDR1 LNHDA, CDR2 SQIVND (reference sequence). V lost 4 bases to trimming and J lost 6 bases; unmatched junction nucleotides: 4. The CDR3 DNA reads as TGTGCCAGTAGTACTCGGACAGGGGGCTCTGAAGCTTTCTTT. Protein sequence: CASSTRTGGSEAFF.

This chain links TRBV5-5 with TRBJ2-3; 14 nucleotides match TRBD2. The CDR3 has 19 amino acids. V gave up 4 bases and J gave up 0 bases; unmatched junction bases: 10. CDR1 SGHKS and CDR2 YYEKEE come from the germline V gene (reference sequence). The CDR3 region has the DNA TGTGCCAGCAGCCAAACTGGGACTAGCGGGAGTCTGAGCACAGATACGCAGTATTTT. It specifies CASSQTGTSGSLSTDTQYF. Filled out from reference TRBV5-5 and TRBJ2-3, the complete variable domain reads DAGVTQSPTHLIKTRGQQVTLRCSPISGHKSVSWYQQVLGQGPQFIFQYYEKEERGRGNFPDRFSARQFPNYSSELNVNALLLGDSALYLCASSQTGTSGSLSTDTQYFGPGTRLTVL.

This clone was found a few times. The chain uses TRBV2 and TRBJ1-1; maybe TRBD1 (5 bases). This CDR3 contains 15 residues. CDR1 and CDR2 from the germline V gene are SNHLY and FYNNEI. V lost 6 bases and J lost 4, with 18 bases in between. As DNA, the CDR3 is TGTGCCAGCAGGACGACAGTAGCGGGGCGCACTGAAGCTTTCTTT. Its protein product is CASRTTVAGRTEAFF.

The chain joins TRBV5-1 to TRBJ2-3; D call uncertain. CDR3 length equals 15 residues. Germline V gene data show CDR1 as SGHRS and CDR2 as YFSETQ. V was shortened by 4 bases and J by 0 bases, with 12 bases between the two germline ends. CDR3 nucleotide sequence: TGCGCCAGCAGCCGGGTTAGACAAAGCACAGATACGCAGTATTTT. It yields the protein CASSRVRQSTDTQYF.

J is TRBJ2-3 and V is TRBV10-3; TRBD2 agrees at 13 bases. From germline, CDR1 is ENHRY and CDR2 SYGVKD. This CDR3 contains 15 residues. The V segment lost 8 bases and the J segment 6 bases; nucleotides outside the gene matches: 8. CDR3 protein: CAIGEGLAGADTQYF. The CDR3 bases are TGTGCCATCGGGGAAGGACTAGCGGGGGCGGATACGCAGTATTTT.

In this sample, this clone turned up a few times. This rearrangement joins TRBV18 to TRBJ2-5; unclear D gene. Germline V gene data show CDR1 as KGHSH and CDR2 as LQKENI. With 5 bases removed from V and 2 bases from J, the gap between germline ends came to 15 bases. The CDR3 consists of 15 residues. DNA of the CDR3: TGTGCCAGCTCATTATCGGGCCTGGGGCAAGAGACCCAGTACTTC. Its protein is CASSLSGLGQETQYF.

Comment on this clone: Other DNA sequences from this sample encode an identical CDR3 as well. The chain links TRBV11-2 to TRBJ1-2; a possible D gene is TRBD1 (5 bases). This CDR3 comprises 14 residues. Trimming removed 4 bases from V and 3 bases from J, with 12 bases in between. Germline CDR1 is SGHAT and CDR2 is FQNNGV. CDR3 residues: CASSSTGTDYGYTF. Here the CDR3 DNA reads TGTGCCAGCAGCTCTACCGGGACGGACTATGGCTACACCTTC.

Concerning this clone: A clone one base away is much larger, so this may be a read error. J is TRBJ1-1 and V is TRBV29-1; D is uncertain. V was shortened by 6 bases and J by 0 bases, with 23 bases between the two germline ends. The germline V gene encodes CDR1 SQVTM and CDR2 ANQGSEA. The CDR3 consists of 17 residues. CDR3 sequence reads: CSVDPVEGSMMNTEAFF. The CDR3 coding sequence is TGCAGCGTAGACCCTGTGGAGGGTTCGATGATGAACACTGAAGCTTTCTTT. The complete variable domain, with remaining parts taken from reference TRBV29-1 and TRBJ1-1, reads SAVISQKPSRDICQRGTSLTIQCQVDSQVTMMFWYRQQPGQSLTLIATANQGSEATYESGFVIDKFPISRPNLTFSTLTVSNMSPEDSSIYLCSVDPVEGSMMNTEAFFGQGTRLTVV.

V and J are TRBV27 and TRBJ2-1, with 11 bases lining up with TRBD1. The junction had 2 bases not matched to a gene; V was cut back by 5 bases and J by 2 bases. This CDR3 has 15 amino acids. Germline CDR1 reads MNHEY; CDR2 reads SMNVEV (reference sequence). CDR3 bases: TGTGCCAGCAGTCAGGGACAGGGGGCCTACAATGAGCAGTTCTTC. Residues: CASSQGQGAYNEQFF.

This clone was observed once. This rearrangement joins TRBV5-1 to TRBJ1-3, with D possibly being TRBD1 (5 bases). The CDR3 runs to 17 residues. The germline CDR1 and CDR2 sequences are SGHRS and YFSETQ. V was pared by 6 bases and J by 0 bases, with 19 bases between. The CDR3 is CASKARDGVFSGNTIYF. The CDR3 coding sequence is TGCGCCAGCAAGGCCCGGGACGGCGTATTCTCTGGAAACACCATATATTTT. The variable domain in full, with the rest retrieved from reference TRBV5-1 and TRBJ1-3, is KAGVTQTPRYLIKTRGQQVTLSCSPISGHRSVSWYQQTPGQGLQFLFEYFSETQRNKGNFPGRFSGRQFSNSRSEMNVSTLELGDSALYLCASKARDGVFSGNTIYFGEGSWLTVV.

This chain uses TRBV27 with TRBJ2-3; no definite D call. Germline V gene lookup returns CDR1 MNHEY and CDR2 SMNVEV (reference sequence). V was pared by 3 bases and J by 0 bases, with 10 bases between. This CDR3 region has 15 residues. The CDR3, as DNA: TGTGCCAGCAGTTTCCGATTTTCTAGCACAGATACGCAGTATTTT. Translating it yields CASSFRFSSTDTQYF.

DNA for the CDR3: TGTGCCTGGGTGGCCCCTCAGGCGGGCTATGGCTACACCTTC. Its protein product is CAWVAPQAGYGYTF. The chain links TRBV30 to TRBJ1-2; no reliable D call. The V end lost 5 bases, the J end lost 4 bases, and 17 bases lay between the germline ends. This CDR3 has 14 amino acids. Germline V lookup: CDR1 GTSNPN, CDR2 SVGIG (reference sequence).